The subject of this entry is one T cell receptor (beta chain). Its antigen has not been determined. Base qualities are missing; no much larger clone stands one base away. The data were obtained in a study of T cell responses to AZD1222 COVID-19 vaccine (dated by TCRdb to the early 2020s). Notes on the research overall: AZD1222 recipients whose second dose came at about 4 weeks and those whose second dose came at about 12 weeks were combined into one group, since spike-specific TCR depth and breadth did not differ between the two schedules. Trial participants were enrolled by age into subgroups of 18-55, 56-69 and 70-plus years, and around 150, 28 and 57 TCR-sequenced participants, respectively, were included in these subgroups. TCR sequencing covered more than 230 trial participants: 200 to 220 given two doses of AZD1222 and some 25 given two doses of MenACWY control vaccine. Results and caveats for the whole study, not just this receptor: Only six AZD1222 recipients were SARS-CoV-2 seropositive at baseline, limiting conclusions about previously exposed vaccinees. Participants were mostly white British, with more females than males. The authors suggested clonal diversity may have been underestimated. CD4 TCRs associated with the vaccine covered the entire spike protein, and the dominant responses were in regions 160-218 and 743-854. After two AZD1222 doses, spike-specific TCR breadth and depth were significantly higher than at day 0 and than in MenACWY recipients. In the small 56-69-year group, the increase in depth fell short of significance, most likely because of low power. No day 14 peak-response samples were available, so repertoires were characterized only after the peak T cell response. Epitopes outside the regions mutated in the B.1.351 and B.1.1.7 variants were reportedly recognized by nearly half of the unique spike-specific TCRs.

The CDR3 regions of human TCRbeta chains were subjected to immunosequencing. Regarding the original processing steps: TCRs in the repertoires were matched against a reference library of SARS-CoV-2-specific TCRs that had been generated with the MIRA antigen-specificity platform. Breadth meant the fraction of unique TCRs that were SARS-CoV-2-associated, whereas depth meant the fraction of total T cells that were SARS-CoV-2-associated. Using the MIRA data, every spike-specific TCR was mapped to the spike region that the TCR reacted to and assigned to either a CD4 or a CD8 class. Log10-transformed breadth and depth values were compared by one-way ANOVA with Sidak's multiple comparisons tests. TCRdb re-hosts the immuneACCESS table, in-frame sequences only. Its copies lack some clones; in the studies checked, an unresolved V gene accounts for under half of them, and the cause for the rest is not known. V, J and clone size reflect that table, while D and trimming were determined from the DNA. Within this sample are 100,000 to 150,000 clones, with around 92% of them counted one time only. The ten top clones hold around 0.96% of the sample.

According to the study, the label for this sample's time point signals: baseline before first vaccination. Samples from vaccinated people were obtained from the UK trials COV001 and COV002, which included a single-blind randomized controlled phase 2/3 trial of AZD1222 (ChAdOx1 nCoV-19) in healthy adults. Trial participant PBMC samples were collected at day 0 and day 28 after the second dose for TCRbeta chain sequencing. Including the terminal cysteine and phenylalanine, the CDR3 comprises 14 residues. CDR3 DNA is the only sequence kept; it has 42 bases, read in frame from the first base. Taken from the germline V gene, the CDR1 and CDR2 loops are SGHRS and YFSETQ. V lost 4 bases and J lost 12 bases, and the count of bases not matched to a germline gene is 10.

The rearranged segments are TRBV5-1 and TRBJ2-7; TRBD2 agrees with 13 junctional bases. The sequence came from an adult in good health. Sequencing was performed on peripheral blood, taken on day 0 of AZD1222 vaccination. The nucleotide sequence is given as TGCGCCAGCAGCGACCTAGGACTAGCGGGAGTGTGGTACTTC. Translated, this gives CASSDLGLAGVWYF.